This T cell receptor beta chain was captured in a study of shared clonotypes between healthy human individuals. Points from the study as a whole: The four-donor shared clonotypes exceeded non-shared clonotypes in generation probability, with non-shared ones scoring lower.

The assay was immunoSEQ multiplex PCR, and TCRdb's table has in-frame clones only and misses some. The sample carries 2 million to 2.5 million clones, approximately 96% recorded once. From germline, CDR1 is SGHRS and CDR2 YFSETQ. V lost 4 bases and J lost 2, with 12 bases in between. The CDR3 sequence is 14 residues long. A word on this clone: The target antigen is unknown.

The chain uses TRBV5-1 and TRBJ2-5; TRBD2 is a possible D gene (6 bases). The sequenced sample consisted of naive CD4+ T cells sorted from blood. Indicated subset: CD45RA+ positively selected. The clonotype originates from a man younger than 35 in good health. The DNA of the CDR3 is TGCGCCAGCAGCCTCCTAGCGTCACAAGAGACCCAGTACTTC. Translated, it gives CASSLLASQETQYF. Full variable domain (missing parts from reference TRBV5-1 and TRBJ2-5): KAGVTQTPRYLIKTRGQQVTLSCSPISGHRSVSWYQQTPGQGLQFLFEYFSETQRNKGNFPGRFSGRQFSNSRSEMNVSTLELGDSALYLCASSLLASQETQYFGPGTRLLVL.